The 31 T cell receptor beta chains below were found in one sample sequenced in a study of blood T cells in healthy people across ages. Sample-barcoded 5' priming and a J-beta primer mix drove a second PCR of about 7 to 12 cycles. TCRdb reprocessed the 5' RACE reads via MiXCR and lists one record per CDR3 protein. The sample lists under 950,000 distinct CDR3 sequences; about 20% were seen once. Sequenced input: blood. These receptors were taken from a man in his sixties or seventies in good health.

The V and J genes are TRBV27 and TRBJ2-7; 12 bases match TRBD2. The germline gives CDR1 MNHEY, CDR2 SMNVEV (reference sequence). This CDR3 is built from 17 residues. V lost 0 bases, J lost 1 base, and 4 bases stayed unmatched. The CDR3 nucleotides read TGTGCCAGCAGTTTATCGGTGACTAGCGGGGGATCCTACGAGCAGTACTTC. Protein product: CASSLSVTSGGSYEQYF.

The rearrangement uses TRBV2 and TRBJ2-6; no firm D call. Per germline, CDR1 SNHLY and CDR2 FYNNEI. Trimming cost V 8 bases and J 4 bases, with 15 bases left between them. CDR3 length: 15 amino acids. CDR3 region: CASSDMSPGANVLTF. CDR3 sequence (DNA): TGTGCCAGCTCAGACATGTCCCCCGGGGCCAACGTCCTGACTTTC.

The gene calls are TRBV9 and TRBJ2-5; 8 nucleotides agree with TRBD2. V was clipped by 0 bases and J by 2 bases; unmatched bases: 6. This CDR3 contains 16 residues. CDR1 and CDR2 from the germline V gene are SGDLS and YYNGEE. In DNA, the CDR3 is TGTGCCAGCAGCGTAGCGGGACTAGGGGCACAAGAGACCCAGTACTTC. Its protein product is CASSVAGLGAQETQYF.

In this sample, this clonotype turned up a few times. V gene TRBV27 combines with J gene TRBJ1-1; D is uncertain. The germline V and J ends were trimmed by 5 bases and 8 bases, with 12 bases remaining between them. Germline V lookup: CDR1 MNHEY, CDR2 SMNVEV (reference sequence). The CDR3 length is 12 residues. This CDR3 reads CASSPMGREAFF. The CDR3, as DNA: TGTGCCAGCAGTCCCATGGGTAGGGAAGCTTTCTTT.

This clonotype was observed a handful of times. The chain joins TRBV12-3 or TRBV12-4 to TRBJ2-5; D uncertain. CDR3 length: 11 residues. Trimming pared 4 bases from V and 11 bases from J, leaving 11 bases between. As DNA, the CDR3 is TGTGCCAGCAGTTCCGGACCAAAGCAGTACTTC. This encodes CASSSGPKQYF.

V usage is TRBV5-1 and J usage is TRBJ1-1; D uncertain. The CDR3 spans 14 residues. Germline loops: CDR1 SGHRS, CDR2 YFSETQ. V lost 0 bases and J lost 4, with 10 bases in between. CDR3 sequence (DNA): TGCGCCAGCAGCTTGGTAGCCGAGGGCACTGAAGCTTTCTTT. Translating gives CASSLVAEGTEAFF.

CDR3 in DNA: TGTGCCAGCAGTACAGACGGGATTCGAGAGACCCAGTACTTC. This gives the protein CASSTDGIRETQYF. The J gene is TRBJ2-5, the V gene TRBV7-8; D is possibly TRBD2 (5 bases). Germline V CDR1 and CDR2: SGHVS, FQNEAQ. V lost 6 bases, J lost 4 bases, and 15 bases lay in between. CDR3 length: 14 amino acids.

This clonotype was seen at least ten times. The chain couples TRBV5-1 to TRBJ2-3; D is undetermined. CDR3 length: 19 amino acids. Trimming left V 2 bases short and J 5 bases short, with 27 bases between. Germline CDR1 reads SGHRS; CDR2 reads YFSETQ. The CDR3 coding sequence is TGCGCCAGCAGCTTACTATATACCGCGGCCACTTCTCGTCTAGATACGCAGTATTTT. Protein sequence: CASSLLYTAATSRLDTQYF.

This clonotype was seen ten or more times. The rearrangement uses TRBV7-2 and TRBJ1-5, with D tentatively TRBD1 (5 bases). The ends were cut back, 5 bases at V and 7 bases at J, with 12 bases in the middle. CDR3 length: 13 residues. Germline V gene lookup returns CDR1 SGHTA and CDR2 FQGNSA. Written as DNA, the CDR3 is TGTGCCAGCAGCCGCAGGGTAGGGCAGCCCCAGCATTTT. Amino acid sequence: CASSRRVGQPQHF.

The chain uses TRBV12-3 or TRBV12-4 and TRBJ1-1; TRBD1 aligns across 9 bases. The V and J ends lost 5 bases and 3 bases, in that order; junction bases with no gene match: 13. CDR3 size: 17 residues. CDR3 sequence (DNA): TGTGCCAGCAGTGAACAGGGGGCACTTCGCGTCGACACTGAAGCTTTCTTT. Encoded protein: CASSEQGALRVDTEAFF.

This clonotype was seen many times. This sequence joins TRBV3-1 and TRBJ2-7; 9 bases map to TRBD2. With V trimmed by 3 bases and J by 7 bases, 7 bases remained unmatched. Looked up from germline, CDR1 is LGHDT and CDR2 is YNNKEL (reference sequence). The CDR3 sequence is 14 residues long. CDR3 region: CASSHLAGSWEQYF. CDR3 DNA: TGTGCCAGCAGCCATCTAGCGGGGTCCTGGGAGCAGTACTTC.

J is TRBJ2-5 and V is TRBV5-1; 8 bases are shared with TRBD2. There are 14 residues in the CDR3. Germline CDR1 and CDR2: SGHRS and YFSETQ. The V and J ends lost 5 bases and 4 bases, in that order; junction bases with no gene match: 7. In DNA form, the CDR3 reads TGCGCCAGCAGAGAGGGCAGCGGGGGAGAGACCCAGTACTTC. Translating gives CASREGSGGETQYF.

V and J are TRBV5-1 and TRBJ2-3, with 11 bases that match TRBD1. The length of the CDR3 is 16 residues. V shed 0 bases and J 2 bases; nucleotides not matched to a gene: 2. Germline lookup yields CDR1 SGHRS and CDR2 YFSETQ. The CDR3 bases are TGCGCCAGCAGCTTGGACGGACAGGGGGCCACAGATACGCAGTATTTT. Protein: CASSLDGQGATDTQYF.

This chain connects TRBV6-6 to TRBJ1-1, with D maybe TRBD1 (5 bases). This CDR3 has 13 amino acids. Germline V gene sequence: CDR1 MNHNY, CDR2 SVGAGI (reference sequence). Trimming pared 2 bases from V and 5 bases from J, leaving 9 bases between. This CDR3 is CASSYVGLTEAFF. The CDR3 coding sequence is TGTGCCAGCAGTTACGTGGGGCTGACTGAAGCTTTCTTT.

This rearrangement joins TRBV5-1 to TRBJ2-7; D possibly corresponds to TRBD1 (5 bases). The germline V gene encodes CDR1 SGHRS and CDR2 YFSETQ. V lost 0 bases to trimming and J lost 6 bases, with 13 bases between them. The CDR3 covers 14 residues. As DNA, the CDR3 is TGCGCCAGCAGCTTGGCAGTACAGGAACGCGAGCAGTACTTC. Translation gives CASSLAVQEREQYF.

The chain links TRBV5-1 to TRBJ1-6, with 7 bases fitting TRBD1. Germline trimming cut 4 bases from V and 6 bases from J; bases unmatched to any gene: 7. The CDR3 is 15 amino acids. CDR1 and CDR2 (germline): SGHRS, YFSETQ. In nucleotides, the CDR3 is TGCGCCAGCAGCATTGCGGGACAGACTAATTCACCCCTCCACTTT. The encoded protein is CASSIAGQTNSPLHF.

This chain uses TRBV4-3 with TRBJ2-3, with D possibly TRBD2 on 5 matching bases. The germline V and J ends were trimmed by 0 bases and 2 bases, with 21 bases remaining between them. This CDR3 has 19 residues. CDR1 is LGHNA and CDR2 is YSLEER in the germline V gene. CDR3 sequence reads: CASSQEARTSSHFTDTQYF. The CDR3 DNA sequence: TGCGCCAGCAGCCAAGAGGCCCGGACTTCTTCTCACTTCACAGATACGCAGTATTTT.

In the case of this clonotype: An end of the junction differs from the germline gene, which may be a read error. The chain carries TRBV27 and TRBJ2-3, with no clear D. CDR3 length equals 14 residues. From germline, CDR1 is MNHEY and CDR2 SMNVEV (reference sequence). The CDR3 DNA follows: TGTGCCAGGAGTTTCCGGTGGGGCACAGATACGCAGTATTTT. Protein sequence: CARSFRWGTDTQYF.

V gene TRBV7-9 combines with J gene TRBJ2-5; D call uncertain. The V gene's germline CDR1 is SEHNR and CDR2 FQNEAQ (reference sequence). The CDR3 length is 14 residues. The V gene lost 2 bases and the J gene lost 2 bases, with 9 bases spanning the gap. The CDR3 here is CASSLKGWQETQYF. CDR3 bases: TGTGCCAGCAGCTTAAAAGGGTGGCAAGAGACCCAGTACTTC. The full variable domain, with the rest looked up from reference TRBV7-9 and TRBJ2-5, is DTGVSQNPRHKITKRGQNVTFRCDPISEHNRLYWYRQTLGQGPEFLTYFQNEAQLEKSRLLSDRFSAERPKGSFSTLEIQRTEQGDSAMYLCASSLKGWQETQYFGPGTRLLVL.

This chain uses TRBV11-2 with TRBJ2-7, with 9 bases identical to TRBD1. The CDR3 covers 13 residues. CDR1 is SGHAT, CDR2 FQNNGV, per germline. V gave up 8 bases and J gave up 3 bases; unmatched junction bases: 5. The CDR3 DNA is TGTGCCAGCGGGACAGGGACCGACTACGAGCAGTACGTC. Translating gives CASGTGTDYEQYV.

This clonotype was seen a handful of times. The genes are TRBV13 and TRBJ2-7; 9 nucleotides line up with TRBD1. CDR3 length: 16 amino acids. The germline V gene encodes CDR1 PRHDT and CDR2 FYEKMQ (reference sequence). V dropped 5 bases and J dropped 2; count of bases not matched to a gene: 10. The CDR3 sequence: CASSHATGGDTYEQYF. The CDR3 coding sequence is TGTGCCAGCAGCCACGCGACAGGGGGTGATACCTACGAGCAGTACTTC.

This clonotype appeared a few times. V gene TRBV27 combines with J gene TRBJ2-1; 9 bases align to TRBD2. V lost 7 bases and J lost 4; bases outside the gene matches: 8. Germline CDR1 reads MNHEY; CDR2 reads SMNVEV (reference sequence). The CDR3 is 15 amino acids. The CDR3 DNA reads as TGTGCCAGCACCTTAGGGCGGGGGGGATACAATGAGCAGTTCTTC. It codes for CASTLGRGGYNEQFF.

This chain links TRBV6-6 with TRBJ2-7, with D possibly being TRBD1 (6 bases). Germline CDR1 is MNHNY and CDR2 is SVGAGI (reference sequence). The CDR3 loop spans 15 amino acids. Deletions cut 6 bases from V and 1 base from J, with 16 bases between. The CDR3 here is CASRFGPGTSYEQYV. CDR3 nucleotide sequence: TGTGCCAGCAGGTTCGGGCCTGGGACATCCTACGAGCAGTACGTC.

This clonotype has more than one count but fewer than ten. The genes are TRBV9 and TRBJ2-3; D perhaps matches TRBD1 (6 bases). With 3 bases removed from V and 3 bases from J, the gap between germline ends came to 17 bases. CDR3 length: 16 residues. Per germline, CDR1 SGDLS and CDR2 YYNGEE. DNA for the CDR3: TGTGCCAGCAGCGCCGCAGGGGTCGGGATAACAGATACGCAGTATTTT. Translated, it gives CASSAAGVGITDTQYF.

This chain links TRBV5-1 with TRBJ2-3; 9 bases fit TRBD2. V shed 1 base and J 3 bases; nucleotides not matched to a gene: 6. The CDR3 has 16 residues. Germline CDR1 reads SGHRS; CDR2 reads YFSETQ. The CDR3 sequence: CASSLIGGRVTDTQYF. The CDR3 nucleotides are TGCGCCAGCAGCTTGATCGGCGGGAGGGTGACAGATACGCAGTATTTT.

V and J are TRBV5-5 and TRBJ2-3; D might be TRBD1 (6 bases). CDR1 is SGHKS, CDR2 YYEKEE, per germline (reference sequence). Trimming shortened V by 0 bases and J by 6 bases, and 14 bases separated the two germline ends. CDR3 length: 15 residues. CDR3 DNA: TGTGCCAGCAGCTTGGTGGTGGGGGCGGAGGATACGCAGTATTTT. This codes for CASSLVVGAEDTQYF.

The CDR3 protein is CSARQGDVYGYTF. The CDR3 bases are TGCAGTGCTCGACAGGGTGATGTCTATGGCTACACCTTC. This sequence joins TRBV20-1 and TRBJ1-2; 7 bases agree with TRBD1. The CDR3 loop spans 13 amino acids. CDR1 is DFQATT and CDR2 is SNEGSKA in the germline V gene (reference sequence). Unmatched junction bases numbered 7, after V lost 5 bases and J lost 4 bases.

This clonotype was observed a handful of times. The chain couples TRBV29-1 to TRBJ2-3, with D perhaps matching TRBD2 (5 bases). Germline V lookup: CDR1 SQVTM, CDR2 ANQGSEA. Trimming stripped 2 bases from V and 1 base from J, with 22 bases between. The CDR3 runs 18 residues. CDR3: CSVEFLTSRGEGTDTQYF. Written as DNA, the CDR3 is TGCAGCGTTGAATTTTTAACCTCACGGGGAGAAGGCACAGATACGCAGTATTTT.

The chain combines TRBV12-3 or TRBV12-4 with TRBJ1-5; TRBD1 matches at 9 bases. Trimming took 3 bases from V and 4 from J; bases not matched to a gene: 4. CDR3 size: 15 residues. The CDR3, as DNA: TGTGCCAGCAGTTTGTGGACAGGGGCAAATCAGCCCCAGCATTTT. As protein: CASSLWTGANQPQHF.

This clonotype appeared a few times. CDR3 sequence reads: CSARAPWGRGETQYF. CDR3 nucleotide sequence: TGCAGTGCTAGAGCCCCTTGGGGGAGAGGGGAGACCCAGTACTTC. The chain recombines TRBV20-1 with TRBJ2-5; D tentatively reads TRBD1 or TRBD2 (5 bases each). Germline V lookup: CDR1 DFQATT, CDR2 SNEGSKA (reference sequence). V was shortened by 1 base and J by 5 bases, with 17 bases between the two germline ends. CDR3 length equals 15 residues.

This clonotype was seen a few times. V is TRBV20-1 and J is TRBJ2-1, with TRBD2 as a possible D gene (6 bases). The V end was cut by 1 base, the J end by 0 bases, with 10 bases between. The CDR3 is 15 amino acids. Germline V gene data show CDR1 as DFQATT and CDR2 as SNEGSKA (reference sequence). This CDR3 reads CSARGRGSSYNEQFF. The CDR3 DNA follows: TGCAGTGCTAGAGGCCGGGGGAGCTCCTACAATGAGCAGTTCTTC.